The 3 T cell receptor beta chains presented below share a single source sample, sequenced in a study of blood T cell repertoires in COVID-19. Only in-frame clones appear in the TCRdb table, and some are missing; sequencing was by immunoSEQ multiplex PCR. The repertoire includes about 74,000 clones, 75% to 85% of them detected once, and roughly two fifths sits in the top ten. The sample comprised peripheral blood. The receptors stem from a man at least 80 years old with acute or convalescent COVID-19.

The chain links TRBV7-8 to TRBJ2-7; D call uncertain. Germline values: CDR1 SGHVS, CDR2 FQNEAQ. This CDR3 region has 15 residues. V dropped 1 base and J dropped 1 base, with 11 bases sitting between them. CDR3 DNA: TGTGCCAGCAGCTTAGTCCCACAATGGTCCTACGAGCAGTACTTC. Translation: CASSLVPQWSYEQYF.

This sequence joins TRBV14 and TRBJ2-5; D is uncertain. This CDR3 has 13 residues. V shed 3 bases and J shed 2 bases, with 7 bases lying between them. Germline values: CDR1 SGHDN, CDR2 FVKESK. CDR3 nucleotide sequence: TGTGCCAGCAGCCAGGGCATACAAGAGACCCAGTACTTC. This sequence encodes CASSQGIQETQYF. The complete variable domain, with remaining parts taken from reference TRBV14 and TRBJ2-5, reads EAGVTQFPSHSVIEKGQTVTLRCDPISGHDNLYWYRRVMGKEIKFLLHFVKESKQDESGMPNNRFLAERTGGTYSTLKVQPAELEDSGVYFCASSQGIQETQYFGPGTRLLVL.

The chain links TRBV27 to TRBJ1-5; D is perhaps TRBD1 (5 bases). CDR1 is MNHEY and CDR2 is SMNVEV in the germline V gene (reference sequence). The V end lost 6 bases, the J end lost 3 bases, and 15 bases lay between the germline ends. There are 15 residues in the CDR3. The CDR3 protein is CASSHQWGNNQPQHF. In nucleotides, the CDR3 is TGTGCCAGCAGCCACCAGTGGGGCAACAATCAGCCCCAGCATTTT.